Below are 32 T cell receptor beta chains sequenced from a single sample in a study of T cell responses to AZD1222 COVID-19 vaccine. This table comes from immunoSEQ multiplex PCR, and its TCRdb copy is limited to in-frame clones, with some not included. Of about 110,000 clones listed, over 85% are singletons. Sequenced material: peripheral blood, taken 28 days after the second AZD1222 dose. The receptors were sampled from an adult who received the AZD1222 COVID-19 vaccine.

This clone was observed a handful of times. The V call is TRBV5-1, the J call TRBJ1-2; possibly TRBD1 for D (6 bases). Germline CDR1 and CDR2: SGHRS and YFSETQ. This CDR3 has 15 residues. V dropped 2 bases and J dropped 12 bases, with 23 bases sitting between them. The DNA for the CDR3 is TGCGCCAGCAGCTTCTCCCGTGGAGGGACACAGTTGAACACCTTC. Its translation: CASSFSRGGTQLNTF.

The chain has TRBV7-9 and TRBJ1-4; D may be TRBD1 (5 bases). The CDR3 sequence is 16 residues long. From germline, CDR1 is SEHNR and CDR2 FQNEAQ (reference sequence). Trimming cost V 0 bases and J 8 bases, with 16 bases left between them. This CDR3 reads CASSLATDKTGEKLFF. For the CDR3, the DNA is TGTGCCAGCAGCTTAGCGACGGACAAAACGGGGGAAAAACTGTTTTTT. Filled out from reference TRBV7-9 and TRBJ1-4, the complete variable domain reads DTGVSQNPRHKITKRGQNVTFRCDPISEHNRLYWYRQTLGQGPEFLTYFQNEAQLEKSRLLSDRFSAERPKGSFSTLEIQRTEQGDSAMYLCASSLATDKTGEKLFFGSGTQLSVL.

This chain uses TRBV4-2 with TRBJ1-5, with D perhaps matching TRBD1 (5 bases). CDR3 length: 17 amino acids. The germline CDR1 and CDR2 sequences are LGHNA and YNFKEQ. V was clipped by 0 bases and J by 0 bases, with 12 bases between them. CDR3 DNA: TGTGCCAGCAGCCAAGAGGAGGAGGGGTATAGCAATCAGCCCCAGCATTTT. The encoded protein is CASSQEEEGYSNQPQHF.

The chain employs TRBV7-2 and TRBJ2-1; D is ambiguous. V dropped 1 base and J dropped 4 bases, with 11 bases sitting between them. The CDR3 sequence is 15 residues long. Per the germline V gene, CDR1 is SGHTA and CDR2 is FQGNSA. The CDR3 spells CASSLGPASYNEQFF. The CDR3 DNA is TGTGCCAGCAGCTTAGGACCGGCCTCGTACAATGAGCAGTTCTTC.

The chain combines TRBV10-1 with TRBJ2-2, with D uncertain. Germline-derived CDR1 and CDR2 are WNHNN and SYGVQD (reference sequence). This CDR3 region has 13 residues. The V end lost 4 bases, the J end lost 1 base, and 4 bases lay between the germline ends. The CDR3 protein is CASSAKNTGELFF. DNA of the CDR3: TGCGCCAGCAGTGCTAAGAACACCGGGGAGCTGTTTTTT.

This clone occurred once. The chain combines TRBV11-3 with TRBJ1-2, with 7 bases lining up with TRBD1. The V segment lost 6 bases and the J segment 4 bases; nucleotides outside the gene matches: 5. CDR3 size: 13 residues. Germline V CDR1 and CDR2: SGHNT, YENEEA. Written as DNA, the CDR3 is TGTGCCAGCAGTCCCTGGACAGGCTATGGCTACACCTTC. This translates into CASSPWTGYGYTF.

The chain carries TRBV4-2 and TRBJ2-3, with 9 bases lining up with TRBD1. In germline, CDR1 is LGHNA, CDR2 YNFKEQ. There are 16 residues in the CDR3. V shed 0 bases and J 4 bases; nucleotides not matched to a gene: 5. DNA of the CDR3: TGTGCCAGCAGCCAAGATACGGGACAGGGTTCAGATACGCAGTATTTT. The encoded protein is CASSQDTGQGSDTQYF.

The J gene is TRBJ1-1, the V gene TRBV19, with D unclear. This CDR3 has 15 amino acids. In germline, CDR1 is LNHDA, CDR2 SQIVND (reference sequence). With 3 bases removed from V and 3 bases from J, the gap between germline ends came to 14 bases. The DNA of the CDR3 is TGTGCCAGTAGTATCTCGGACCCTAGAGACACTGAAGCTTTCTTT. As protein: CASSISDPRDTEAFF.

The chain is built from TRBV5-1 and TRBJ2-1; 7 bases map to TRBD1. V shed 4 bases, J shed 1 base, and the junction held 5 bases outside the gene matches. The CDR3 totals 15 residues. Germline V gene lookup returns CDR1 SGHRS and CDR2 YFSETQ. CDR3 sequence (DNA): TGCGCCAGCAGCACAACAGGGGAATCCTACAATGAGCAGTTCTTC. This codes for CASSTTGESYNEQFF.

The rearrangement links TRBV6-1 to TRBJ2-7; D gene ambiguous. The CDR3 length is 14 residues. Germline CDR1 MNHNS, CDR2 SASEGT. V shed 2 bases and J shed 2 bases, with 10 bases lying between them. CDR3: CASSEIDGTYEQYF. The DNA of the CDR3 is TGTGCCAGCAGTGAAATCGACGGAACCTACGAGCAGTACTTC.

Of note for this clone: One end of the junction varies from germline; a read error may be responsible. The chain joins TRBV11-3 to TRBJ2-5; D is ambiguous. This CDR3 region has 11 residues. Germline CDR1 and CDR2: SGHNT and YENEEA. The CDR3 coding sequence is TGTGCCAGCAGCCAGCATCGGGCCCGAGACTTC. Residues: CASSQHRARDF. The whole variable domain, filled in from reference TRBV11-3 and TRBJ2-5, reads EAGVVQSPRYKIIEKKQPVAFWCNPISGHNTLYWYLQNLGQGPELLIRYENEEAVDDSQLPKDRFSAERLKGVDSTLKIQPAELGDSAVYLCASSQHRARDFGPGTRLLVL.

This chain connects TRBV28 to TRBJ1-5; no clear D gene. V was pared by 5 bases and J by 2 bases, with 7 bases between. This CDR3 has 13 residues. CDR1 is MDHEN, CDR2 SYDVKM, per germline. The CDR3 sequence is CASSIEGNQPQHF. The CDR3 DNA reads TGTGCCAGCAGTATTGAGGGCAATCAGCCCCAGCATTTT.

The CDR3 region is CASSLVGTGGEDTQYF. The DNA of the CDR3 is TGTGCCAGCAGCTTAGTCGGGACAGGGGGCGAGGATACGCAGTATTTT. The chain employs TRBV11-2 and TRBJ2-3, with TRBD1 matching over 12 bases. Germline-derived CDR1 and CDR2 are SGHAT and FQNNGV. The CDR3 length is 16 residues. Trimming removed 1 base from V and 6 bases from J; junction bases left unmatched: 5.

J is TRBJ2-7 and V is TRBV28; 8 bases align to TRBD2. Germline CDR1 and CDR2: MDHEN and SYDVKM. Trimming removed 3 bases from V and 3 bases from J; junction bases left unmatched: 13. The CDR3 has 17 residues. CDR3: CASSLGLRTGGIYEQYF. DNA of the CDR3: TGTGCCAGCAGTTTGGGTCTCCGAACGGGAGGGATCTACGAGCAGTACTTC.

V gene TRBV2 combines with J gene TRBJ1-2; the D gene is possibly TRBD1 (6 bases). The CDR3 length is 15 residues. V lost 7 bases, J lost 5 bases, and 20 bases lay in between. Looked up from germline, CDR1 is SNHLY and CDR2 is FYNNEI. CDR3 sequence: CASNAGTGTLYGYTF. In DNA, the CDR3 is TGTGCCAGCAACGCCGGGACTGGGACACTATATGGCTACACCTTC.

The rearrangement links TRBV27 to TRBJ1-2, with TRBD1 as a possible D gene (6 bases). Trimming removed 5 bases at V and 2 bases at J, with 18 bases between. Germline V gene sequence: CDR1 MNHEY, CDR2 SMNVEV (reference sequence). The CDR3 totals 16 residues. CDR3 residues: CASSLTGTDVNYGYTF. The CDR3 DNA follows: TGTGCCAGCAGTCTAACAGGGACCGATGTAAACTATGGCTACACCTTC.

This clone was counted between two and nine times. CDR3 in DNA: TGCGCCAGCAGTGAGTCCATCAGTCCAGGGATAACTCGCACAGATACGCAGTATTTT. This gives the protein CASSESISPGITRTDTQYF. The genes are TRBV10-1 and TRBJ2-3, with TRBD1 as a possible D gene (5 bases). The CDR3 consists of 19 residues. V shed 0 bases and J shed 1 base, with 20 bases lying between them. Germline V gene data show CDR1 as WNHNN and CDR2 as SYGVQD (reference sequence).

The chain carries TRBV10-3 and TRBJ2-6, with 8 bases lining up with TRBD1. The CDR3 runs to 16 residues. Germline loops: CDR1 ENHRY, CDR2 SYGVKD. With V trimmed by 3 bases and J by 2 bases, 3 bases remained unmatched. Written as DNA, the CDR3 is TGTGCCATCAGTGAAGGACAGGGTACTGGGGCCAACGTCCTGACTTTC. It specifies CAISEGQGTGANVLTF.

The genes are TRBV7-8 and TRBJ2-7; weak D call: TRBD1 (5 bases). The V end was cut by 0 bases, the J end by 0 bases, with 6 bases between. This CDR3 region has 14 residues. Germline V gene sequence: CDR1 SGHVS, CDR2 FQNEAQ. The CDR3 loop is CASSLAQDSYEQYF. CDR3 nucleotide sequence: TGTGCCAGCAGCTTAGCACAGGACTCCTACGAGCAGTACTTC.

The chain couples TRBV27 to TRBJ1-5, with no clear D. V lost 4 bases to trimming and J lost 1 base, with 8 bases between them. The CDR3 sequence is 14 residues long. Germline V gives CDR1 MNHEY, CDR2 SMNVEV (reference sequence). The CDR3 reads CASSSTISNQPQHF. CDR3 nucleotide sequence: TGTGCCAGCAGTTCCACAATAAGCAATCAGCCCCAGCATTTT.

V is TRBV28 and J is TRBJ2-7; 7 positions match TRBD2. The CDR3 extends over 18 amino acids. From germline, CDR1 is MDHEN and CDR2 SYDVKM. V shed 3 bases and J 3 bases; nucleotides not matched to a gene: 17. Here the CDR3 DNA reads TGTGCCAGCAGTTTTCCCACCTTGAGTAGCGGGTACCTCTACGAGCAGTACTTC. Translating it yields CASSFPTLSSGYLYEQYF.

The chain has TRBV11-3 and TRBJ1-4; 9 positions agree with TRBD1. The germline CDR1 and CDR2 sequences are SGHNT and YENEEA. J was trimmed by 5 bases and V by 5 bases; bases with no gene match: 12. CDR3 length: 17 amino acids. DNA of the CDR3: TGTGCCAGCAGCCCGGGACAGGGCGTAACATTAAATGAAAAACTGTTTTTT. Residues: CASSPGQGVTLNEKLFF.

The chain employs TRBV6-5 and TRBJ2-1; D is unclear. Germline assignment: CDR1 MNHEY and CDR2 SVGAGI. The CDR3 totals 15 residues. Deletions cut 5 bases from V and 0 bases from J, with 11 bases between. CDR3 sequence (DNA): TGTGCCAGCAGTATCAGGCGATCCTCCTACAATGAGCAGTTCTTC. This translates into CASSIRRSSYNEQFF.

The V call is TRBV9, the J call TRBJ2-3; 12 bases are a match to TRBD2. CDR1 is SGDLS, CDR2 YYNGEE, per germline. CDR3 length: 15 amino acids. V gave up 2 bases and J gave up 3 bases; unmatched junction bases: 1. This CDR3 reads CASSVTSGSTDTQYF. The CDR3 DNA is TGTGCCAGCAGCGTGACTAGCGGGAGTACAGATACGCAGTATTTT.

The genes are TRBV6-5 and TRBJ2-5; D could derive from TRBD1 or TRBD2 (5 bases each). The CDR3 has 14 amino acids. The V gene's germline CDR1 is MNHEY and CDR2 SVGAGI. The V end was cut by 0 bases, the J end by 4 bases, with 9 bases between. The CDR3 reads CASSYSGAIETQYF. CDR3 DNA sequence: TGTGCCAGCAGTTACTCCGGGGCGATAGAGACCCAGTACTTC.

For the CDR3, the DNA is TGTGCCAGCAGCTTAGAAGCAAACTATGGCTACACCTTC. It is translated as CASSLEANYGYTF. This rearrangement joins TRBV7-9 to TRBJ1-2; D is ambiguous. The length of the CDR3 is 13 residues. The ends were cut back, 1 base at V and 2 bases at J, with 5 bases in the middle. CDR1 and CDR2 from the germline V gene are SEHNR and FQNEAQ (reference sequence). Full variable domain (outside the CDR3, taken from reference TRBV7-9 and TRBJ1-2): DTGVSQNPRHKITKRGQNVTFRCDPISEHNRLYWYRQTLGQGPEFLTYFQNEAQLEKSRLLSDRFSAERPKGSFSTLEIQRTEQGDSAMYLCASSLEANYGYTFGSGTRLTVV.

This clone is a singleton in its sample. The chain uses TRBV7-2 and TRBJ1-2; tentative D call: TRBD1 (6 bases). V lost 1 base and J 4 bases, leaving 10 bases between the germline ends. CDR3 length: 14 residues. CDR1 is SGHTA and CDR2 is FQGNSA in the germline V gene. The CDR3 region is CASSLDGGPYGYTF. The CDR3 DNA sequence: TGTGCCAGCAGCTTAGACGGGGGGCCCTATGGCTACACCTTC.

This chain connects TRBV6-2 or TRBV6-3 to TRBJ2-2; 9 nucleotides line up with TRBD1. Per germline, CDR1 MNHEY and CDR2 SVGEGT. The length of the CDR3 is 15 residues. Trimming at V came to 6 bases and at J to 0 bases, leaving 2 bases not matched to a gene. The CDR3 protein is CASSRQGANTGELFF. The CDR3 DNA follows: TGTGCCAGCAGCCGACAGGGGGCGAACACCGGGGAGCTGTTTTTT.

The chain couples TRBV10-1 to TRBJ1-2; TRBD1 matches 8 bases. With 5 bases clipped from V and 13 bases from J, the junction kept 6 bases outside the gene matches. Germline V gene data show CDR1 as WNHNN and CDR2 as SYGVQD (reference sequence). This CDR3 region has 11 residues. The CDR3 region has the DNA TGCGCCAGCAGTTCGACAGGGGCCAGCACCTTC. The encoded protein is CASSSTGASTF.

This chain's CDR3 is CSAMEKYEQYF. CDR3 DNA sequence: TGCAGTGCTATGGAGAAATACGAGCAGTACTTC. The V and J genes are TRBV20-1 and TRBJ2-7; D uncertain. The CDR3 is 11 residues long. Deletions cut 4 bases from V and 4 bases from J, with 8 bases between. The germline V gene encodes CDR1 DFQATT and CDR2 SNEGSKA (reference sequence).

This clone was counted once. The CDR3 sequence: CASTETRGLEYGYTF. The CDR3 DNA reads TGTGCCAGTACCGAAACGAGGGGGCTAGAATATGGCTACACCTTC. The V gene is TRBV19, the J gene TRBJ1-2; 7 bases agree with TRBD1. The CDR3 loop spans 15 amino acids. Trimming cost V 7 bases and J 5 bases; bases outside gene matches: 13. Germline lookup yields CDR1 LNHDA and CDR2 SQIVND (reference sequence).

The V call is TRBV18, the J call TRBJ2-7; possibly TRBD2 for D (5 bases). Trimming cost V 3 bases and J 5 bases, with 17 bases left between them. Germline V gene sequence: CDR1 KGHSH, CDR2 LQKENI. There are 15 residues in the CDR3. CDR3 amino acids: CASSPSAGPGNEQYF. The CDR3, as DNA: TGTGCCAGCTCACCTTCCGCGGGCCCCGGAAACGAGCAGTACTTC.